These 20 T cell receptor beta chains share one sample of origin, sequenced in a study of blood T cell repertoires in COVID-19. Repertoires were generated with immunoSEQ multiplex PCR, while TCRdb's copy carries only in-frame clones and drops some. The data contain about 100,000 clones, 75% to 90% of them seen just once; the ten biggest clones take up more than 4.5%. Sample: peripheral blood. These receptors were collected from a woman aged 50 to 60 with COVID-19, enrolled during active disease.

The V and J genes are TRBV6-5 and TRBJ1-6, with D perhaps TRBD1 (6 bases). The CDR3 runs to 15 residues. Trimming pared 6 bases from V and 7 bases from J, leaving 16 bases between. The V gene's germline CDR1 is MNHEY and CDR2 SVGAGI. CDR3 residues: CASSSAGVWNSPLHF. In nucleotides, the CDR3 is TGTGCCAGCAGCTCAGCAGGGGTTTGGAATTCACCCCTCCACTTT.

The chain combines TRBV30 with TRBJ1-1, with 7 positions matching TRBD1. CDR1 and CDR2 (germline): GTSNPN, SVGIG (reference sequence). The CDR3 runs to 15 residues. J lost 0 bases, V lost 0 bases, and 4 bases had no gene match. The CDR3 coding sequence is TGTGCCTGGAGTGTACACAGGGGAATGAACACTGAAGCTTTCTTT. It encodes CAWSVHRGMNTEAFF.

The chain couples TRBV18 to TRBJ1-3; 8 bases map to TRBD1. Trimming took 5 bases from V and 3 from J; bases not matched to a gene: 3. The CDR3 is 14 amino acids. Germline CDR1 reads KGHSH; CDR2 reads LQKENI. CDR3 bases: TGTGCCAGCTCAGGGACAGGAGGTGGAAACACCATATATTTT. This gives the protein CASSGTGGGNTIYF.

This clone was observed a handful of times. This chain joins TRBV29-1 and TRBJ1-2; D is unresolved. The germline V gene has CDR1 SQVTM and CDR2 ANQGSEA. V was pared by 5 bases and J by 0 bases, with 19 bases between. This CDR3 is built from 16 residues. This CDR3 is CSVPGIQAGANYGYTF. The CDR3, as DNA: TGCAGCGTTCCCGGCATCCAGGCGGGAGCTAACTATGGCTACACCTTC.

V gene TRBV6-5 combines with J gene TRBJ2-3, with 13 bases identical to TRBD2. Trimming removed 6 bases from V and 2 bases from J; junction bases left unmatched: 2. Germline CDR1 reads MNHEY; CDR2 reads SVGAGI. CDR3 length equals 15 residues. The CDR3 spells CASRGLAGVTDTQYF. CDR3 nucleotides: TGTGCCAGCAGAGGACTAGCGGGGGTCACAGATACGCAGTATTTT.

The gene calls are TRBV6-5 and TRBJ1-2; unclear D gene. This CDR3 comprises 14 residues. V shed 0 bases and J shed 8 bases, with 13 bases lying between them. Germline CDR1 and CDR2: MNHEY and SVGAGI. The CDR3 spells CASSYSAGSLGYTF. The CDR3 coding sequence is TGTGCCAGCAGTTACTCGGCCGGGAGCTTGGGCTACACCTTC.

This clone has just one count. This rearrangement joins TRBV4-3 to TRBJ2-1, with 10 bases aligning to TRBD2. The CDR3 spans 15 residues. V dropped 2 bases and J dropped 6; count of bases not matched to a gene: 4. Germline CDR1 reads LGHNA; CDR2 reads YSLEER. CDR3 nucleotides: TGCGCCAGCAGCCAACCTAGCGGGGGAATCAATGAGCAGTTCTTC. Protein: CASSQPSGGINEQFF.

This clone was seen only once. This chain uses TRBV28 with TRBJ2-1; 7 nucleotides align to TRBD1. With 5 bases clipped from V and 4 bases from J, the junction kept 11 bases outside the gene matches. Germline lookup yields CDR1 MDHEN and CDR2 SYDVKM. CDR3 length: 16 amino acids. The CDR3 sequence is CASSRPTGVRYNEQFF. Here the CDR3 DNA reads TGTGCCAGCAGTAGGCCCACAGGGGTGCGATACAATGAGCAGTTCTTC.

This chain links TRBV9 with TRBJ1-5; D is perhaps TRBD1 (5 bases). CDR1 and CDR2 (germline): SGDLS, YYNGEE. The CDR3 extends over 15 amino acids. Trimming cost V 0 bases and J 3 bases, with 10 bases left between them. CDR3 nucleotide sequence: TGTGCCAGCAGCGTAGGTGTACAGGACAATCAGCCCCAGCATTTT. This sequence encodes CASSVGVQDNQPQHF.

V usage is TRBV13 and J usage is TRBJ2-5; D perhaps matches TRBD2 (7 bases). The CDR3 spans 16 residues. V lost 5 bases and J 5 bases, leaving 21 bases between the germline ends. The germline V gene has CDR1 PRHDT and CDR2 FYEKMQ (reference sequence). The CDR3 nucleotides read TGTGCCAGCAGCGCAACAGGGAGGGGTTATTTGGAGACCCAGTACTTC. It codes for CASSATGRGYLETQYF. The full variable domain, completed using reference TRBV13 and TRBJ2-5, is AAGVIQSPRHLIKEKRETATLKCYPIPRHDTVYWYQQGPGQDPQFLISFYEKMQSDKGSIPDRFSAQQFSDYHSELNMSSLELGDSALYFCASSATGRGYLETQYFGPGTRLLVL.

The V call is TRBV5-5, the J call TRBJ2-1; 12 bases match TRBD2. V lost 2 bases and J lost 2; bases outside the gene matches: 8. Germline values: CDR1 SGHKS, CDR2 YYEKEE (reference sequence). The CDR3 length is 18 residues. CDR3 DNA: TGTGCCAGCAGCTTAGGGACTAGCGGGTCCCCAACCTACAATGAGCAGTTCTTC. Protein: CASSLGTSGSPTYNEQFF.

This clone appeared once. The chain joins TRBV6-1 to TRBJ1-3; 7 bases match TRBD1. Germline V lookup: CDR1 MNHNS, CDR2 SASEGT. The CDR3 extends over 17 amino acids. The ends lost 2 bases at V and 3 bases at J; junction bases unmatched: 10. The CDR3 DNA reads TGTGCCAGCAGTGAACGAGGGGGCAGCCACTTTGGAAACACCATATATTTT. Protein sequence: CASSERGGSHFGNTIYF.

The V and J genes are TRBV6-1 and TRBJ2-7, with 8 bases that match TRBD2. The junction had 4 bases not matched to a gene; V was cut back by 2 bases and J by 4 bases. CDR1 and CDR2 from the germline V gene are MNHNS and SASEGT. The CDR3 loop spans 14 amino acids. The CDR3 coding sequence is TGTGCCAGCAGTGAATCGGGGGGGGGTTACGAGCAGTACTTC. It yields the protein CASSESGGGYEQYF.

This clone was observed a handful of times. This chain joins TRBV2 and TRBJ1-1; D is possibly TRBD1 (5 bases). V lost 10 bases, J lost 6 bases, and 12 bases lay in between. CDR1 SNHLY and CDR2 FYNNEI come from the germline V gene. This CDR3 is 11 amino acids long. This CDR3 reads CATLWGAEAFF. In DNA, the CDR3 is TGTGCCACCCTGTGGGGGGCTGAAGCTTTCTTT.

The chain recombines TRBV20-1 with TRBJ1-1, with D uncertain. This CDR3 is 12 amino acids long. CDR1 is DFQATT, CDR2 SNEGSKA, per germline (reference sequence). V was cut by 3 bases and J by 0 bases, with 5 bases left in between. The CDR3 DNA reads TGCAGTGCTAGTCAGGTGAACACTGAAGCTTTCTTT. Its protein product is CSASQVNTEAFF.

This chain's CDR3 is CASSSGGPGEKLFF. The CDR3 coding sequence is TGTGCCAGCAGTTCAGGGGGCCCGGGAGAAAAACTGTTTTTT. The chain couples TRBV28 to TRBJ1-4; 8 bases fit TRBD1. The ends lost 4 bases at V and 8 bases at J; junction bases unmatched: 6. This CDR3 contains 14 residues. CDR1 and CDR2 (germline): MDHEN, SYDVKM.

The chain combines TRBV5-1 with TRBJ1-1; 7 bases align to TRBD1. The V gene's germline CDR1 is SGHRS and CDR2 YFSETQ. After removal of 2 bases from V and 1 base from J, the junction contained 2 bases not matched to a gene. This CDR3 is built from 14 residues. In nucleotides, the CDR3 is TGCGCCAGCAGCTTTGAGGGGGCGAACACTGAAGCTTTCTTT. Translation gives CASSFEGANTEAFF.

The rearrangement joins TRBV19 to TRBJ2-1, with TRBD2 identical over 9 bases. CDR3 length equals 15 residues. The V and J ends lost 6 bases and 5 bases, in that order; junction bases with no gene match: 8. The germline V gene encodes CDR1 LNHDA and CDR2 SQIVND (reference sequence). The CDR3 DNA sequence: TGTGCCAGTAGCACGAGTAGCGGGGGTAACAATGAGCAGTTCTTC. This encodes CASSTSSGGNNEQFF.

The V gene is TRBV7-9, the J gene TRBJ2-2, with TRBD2 matching over 9 bases. CDR1 and CDR2 from the germline V gene are SEHNR and FQNEAQ (reference sequence). Losses at the gene ends were 3 bases for V and 2 bases for J; bases not matched to a gene: 1. The CDR3 loop spans 15 amino acids. CDR3 nucleotide sequence: TGTGCCAGCAGCTTCCTAGCGGGAAACACCGGGGAGCTGTTTTTT. It translates to CASSFLAGNTGELFF.

This clone has only one observation. The V and J genes are TRBV4-3 and TRBJ2-2; 7 nucleotides line up with TRBD2. The CDR3 has 17 residues. The junction had 10 bases not matched to a gene; V was cut back by 3 bases and J by 3 bases. Germline V gene data show CDR1 as LGHNA and CDR2 as YSLEER. The chain's CDR3 is CASSQLYRDYDTGELFF. The CDR3 coding sequence is TGCGCCAGCAGCCAGTTGTACCGGGACTACGACACCGGGGAGCTGTTTTTT.